This T cell receptor beta chain is from a study of T cells in Graves' hyperthyroidism and ophthalmopathy (dated by TCRdb to about 2019). At the level of the whole study: Peripheral blood samples were taken at initial diagnosis, before any treatment was given. The paper describes TCR Vbeta CDR3 sequencing of roughly 130 peripheral blood samples, made up of roughly 40 ophthalmopathy patients, 70 to 75 hyperthyroidism patients and some 17 progressor patients. The roughly 91 discovery patients were randomly divided into training and test sets at a 7:3 ratio. In addition, the study compared T-cell repertoires in thyroid tissue and in blood from a handful of Graves' hyperthyroidism patients. To identify distinguishing TCR V-J signatures, a discovery cohort of roughly 100 patients was used, comprising roughly 45 with Graves' ophthalmopathy and 55 to 65 with stable Graves' hyperthyroidism. After sampling, hyperthyroidism patients received methimazole starting at 30 mg daily, and ophthalmopathy patients received high-dose intravenous methylprednisolone. Prospective prediction of ophthalmopathy was tested in an independent validation cohort of some 19 hyperthyroidism patients and 17 patients who later progressed to ophthalmopathy. Overall study outcomes, separate from this receptor: In validation, the model predicted progression to ophthalmopathy a median of about 6.5 months before onset, with 70% to 71% sensitivity and 72.22% specificity. Sample size was not statistically predetermined, and blinding of investigators to group allocation was not performed. Most expanded thyroid clonotypes (frequency above 0.001) were also detected in blood, suggesting blood repertoires may reflect thyroid immune responses. A model built on a 13 V-J signature distinguished ophthalmopathy from stable hyperthyroidism, reaching roughly 88% sensitivity and around 81% specificity in cross-validation and 80%/75% in testing.

TCR beta CDR3 regions were amplified from RNA transcripts. For the first round of RT-PCR on the TCR CDR3, the HTBI primer set was used together with the Qiagen OneStep RT-PCR kit. Libraries were constructed in a second round of multiplex PCR, after which size selection and purification were performed. Sequencing of the libraries was done on an Illumina HiSeq2000 using paired-end 100 bp reads. In the authors' own workflow: SOAPnuke was used to process the raw data, with reads discarded if the reads contained adapters or uncalled bases, had a mean Phred below 15, or lacked an exact constant-primer or identifier match. High-quality paired reads were merged with COPE v1.2.5, and unique nucleotide sequences were defined as clonotypes. MiTCR v1.1 was used to align the clonotypes against IMGT TRBV, TRBD and TRBJ reference segments. The analysis included only V-J combinations with a frequency above 0.0001, which together covered more than 98% of the repertoires. The TCS score was defined as F50 (clonal expansion) divided by E x V (chaos), with BLOSUM62-based TCRdist calculated between CDR3 peptides within each V-J. Welch's t-statistics and random forest reduced 500 to 550 V-J features to 10 to 15, which were used in a naive Bayes classifier (R e1071). The raw public reads went through TCRdb reprocessing: fastp at Q25, MiXCR clone calling, in-frame beta chains kept. Rows with one shared CDR3 protein collapse into an entry with the most common genes and DNA. TCRdb's processing, not the authors' own work, is the source of the V and J calls. The sample table contains around 350,000 distinct CDR3 sequences; only one count was recorded for roughly 13% of them. The ten largest clones add up to 9.2% of the sample.

This clonotype has at least ten counts. The antigen it recognizes is unknown. Base qualities are missing; no much larger clone stands one base away. Trimming takes 4 bases from V and 6 bases from J, and the germline ends sit 15 bases apart. From the cysteine up to the phenylalanine, the CDR3 has a length of 15 residues. CDR3 DNA only is kept here, 45 bases in frame from base 1. The CDR1 and CDR2 encoded by the germline V gene are SGHTA and FQGTGA. Stable Graves' hyperthyroidism was defined as no progression to ophthalmopathy during 18 months of follow-up. Hyperthyroidism patients were newly diagnosed, with disease duration under 2 months, and aged 18 to 65 years. Exclusion was applied to patients with uncontrolled infections, other autoimmune diseases, pregnancy or lactation. Diagnoses were established on the basis of clinical symptoms, serum thyroxine and TRAb, thyroid ultrasound, and orbital computed tomography. PBMCs were isolated from about 10 ml of fresh peripheral blood by Ficoll-Paque density gradient centrifugation. Trizol reagent was used to extract total RNA, and RNA quality was then checked on an Agilent 2100 Bioanalyzer.

Sequencing was performed on blood. The source is a woman younger than 35 with Graves' hyperthyroidism. The rearrangement combines TRBV7-3 with TRBJ2-2, with a weak D call of TRBD1 (6 bases match). For the CDR3, the sequence is CASSSDSPGAGELFF. The nucleotide sequence reads TGTGCCAGCAGCTCGGACAGCCCCGGAGCCGGGGAGCTGTTTTTT.